These 25 T cell receptor beta chains were sequenced from one sample in a study of T cell responses to AZD1222 COVID-19 vaccine. This table comes from immunoSEQ multiplex PCR, and its TCRdb copy is limited to in-frame clones, with some not included. The repertoire holds roughly 200,000 clones, with about 94% as singletons. The sample here was peripheral blood, taken 28 days after the second dose of the MenACWY control vaccine. The receptor source for this set is an adult who received the MenACWY meningococcal vaccine as a control.

The chain links TRBV6-5 to TRBJ1-2; D gene ambiguous. Trimming shortened V by 0 bases and J by 2 bases, and 7 bases separated the two germline ends. Germline V gives CDR1 MNHEY, CDR2 SVGAGI. This CDR3 region has 14 residues. CDR3 region: CASSYSKGNYGYTF. CDR3 sequence (DNA): TGTGCCAGCAGTTACTCGAAGGGCAACTATGGCTACACCTTC.

In its sample, this clone was seen once. The chain is built from TRBV27 and TRBJ2-7; D is perhaps TRBD2 (6 bases). CDR3 size: 15 residues. Germline V lookup: CDR1 MNHEY, CDR2 SMNVEV (reference sequence). V was clipped by 8 bases and J by 5 bases, with 22 bases between them. The CDR3 sequence: CASGRRRVAEDEQYF. In nucleotides, the CDR3 is TGTGCCAGCGGCCGCAGGAGGGTTGCGGAAGACGAGCAGTACTTC.

The chain links TRBV7-9 to TRBJ1-4; the match to TRBD1 covers 10 bases. The V and J ends lost 2 bases and 6 bases, in that order; junction bases with no gene match: 6. Germline V gene sequence: CDR1 SEHNR, CDR2 FQNEAQ (reference sequence). CDR3 length: 16 residues. The chain's CDR3 is CASSLIGTGVDEKLFF. Here the CDR3 DNA reads TGTGCCAGCAGCTTAATCGGGACAGGGGTAGATGAAAAACTGTTTTTT.

This chain uses TRBV19 with TRBJ2-1, with a weak D call TRBD2 (6 bases). Per the germline V gene, CDR1 is LNHDA and CDR2 is SQIVND (reference sequence). V gave up 1 base and J gave up 6 bases, with 10 bases separating them. The CDR3 covers 14 residues. The CDR3 sequence: CASSIGSGFNEQFF. In DNA form, the CDR3 reads TGTGCCAGTAGTATAGGTAGCGGATTCAATGAGCAGTTCTTC.

This rearrangement joins TRBV6-1 to TRBJ2-7, with D perhaps matching TRBD2 (5 bases). Germline CDR1 and CDR2: MNHNS and SASEGT. The CDR3 runs 14 residues. Trimming stripped 0 bases from V and 2 bases from J, with 8 bases between. CDR3 nucleotides: TGTGCCAGCAGTGAAGCGGGAGCCACCTACGAGCAGTACTTC. It translates to CASSEAGATYEQYF.

J is TRBJ1-4 and V is TRBV18; D gene ambiguous. The CDR3 has 12 residues. Per the germline V gene, CDR1 is KGHSH and CDR2 is LQKENI. The ends were cut back, 2 bases at V and 7 bases at J, with 5 bases in the middle. The CDR3 DNA reads as TGTGCCAGCTCACCAAGCTCTGAAAAACTGTTTTTT. It specifies CASSPSSEKLFF.

The chain carries TRBV11-2 and TRBJ2-7; D not resolved. V dropped 5 bases and J dropped 2 bases, with 10 bases sitting between them. Germline V lookup: CDR1 SGHAT, CDR2 FQNNGV. The CDR3 totals 13 residues. The CDR3 DNA is TGTGCCAGCAGCCAGTTGGTTACCTACGAGCAGTACTTC. Protein product: CASSQLVTYEQYF.

The V and J genes are TRBV27 and TRBJ1-2, with D possibly TRBD1 on 5 matching bases. The germline gives CDR1 MNHEY, CDR2 SMNVEV (reference sequence). There are 13 residues in the CDR3. V shed 0 bases and J shed 6 bases, with 8 bases lying between them. CDR3 sequence reads: CASSLSRDHGYTF. The CDR3 DNA sequence: TGTGCCAGCAGTTTATCCAGGGATCATGGCTACACCTTC.

This clone has just a few counts. This rearrangement joins TRBV5-4 to TRBJ1-2, with 9 bases that match TRBD1. Germline trimming cut 0 bases from V and 7 bases from J; bases unmatched to any gene: 7. The CDR3 is 15 residues long. The germline gives CDR1 SGHNT, CDR2 YYREEE (reference sequence). CDR3 DNA: TGTGCCAGCAGCTTGGCCGGGACAGGGAGGAGTGGCTACACCTTC. Its translation: CASSLAGTGRSGYTF.

This clone was detected only once. This chain connects TRBV4-3 to TRBJ2-1; 13 bases are a match to TRBD2. The CDR3 is 15 amino acids. V lost 3 bases, J lost 8 bases, and 4 bases stayed unmatched. The germline V gene has CDR1 LGHNA and CDR2 YSLEER. In DNA form, the CDR3 reads TGCGCCAGCAGCCATACTAGCGGGGGGGCCGATGAGCAGTTCTTC. It yields the protein CASSHTSGGADEQFF.

The chain combines TRBV19 with TRBJ2-1; possibly TRBD1 for D (6 bases). V was cut by 1 base and J by 4 bases, with 11 bases left in between. Germline CDR1 LNHDA, CDR2 SQIVND (reference sequence). This CDR3 is 15 amino acids long. CDR3 sequence reads: CASSIGGGSYNEQFF. Written as DNA, the CDR3 is TGTGCCAGTAGTATAGGAGGGGGATCTTACAATGAGCAGTTCTTC. The variable domain in full, completed from reference TRBV19 and TRBJ2-1, reads DGGITQSPKYLFRKEGQNVTLSCEQNLNHDAMYWYRQDPGQGLRLIYYSQIVNDFQKGDIAEGYSVSREKKESFPLTVTSAQKNPTAFYLCASSIGGGSYNEQFFGPGTRLTVL.

The V and J genes are TRBV28 and TRBJ1-3, with D unclear. Germline V lookup: CDR1 MDHEN, CDR2 SYDVKM. This CDR3 comprises 12 residues. V gave up 4 bases and J gave up 10 bases, with 11 bases separating them. The CDR3 DNA follows: TGTGCCAGCAGTTACGCCGCCGGGACCATATATTTT. Its translation is CASSYAAGTIYF.

This chain uses TRBV4-3 with TRBJ2-1; possible D gene TRBD1, 6 bases. CDR1 is LGHNA, CDR2 YSLEER, per germline. V gave up 0 bases and J gave up 8 bases, with 20 bases separating them. The CDR3 has 17 residues. CDR3 DNA: TGCGCCAGCAGCCAAGAAGCCCGGGACACCCACGTCGATGAGCAGTTCTTC. Its translation: CASSQEARDTHVDEQFF.

This clone was recorded once. V gene TRBV9 combines with J gene TRBJ2-3; D unresolved. CDR1 SGDLS and CDR2 YYNGEE come from the germline V gene. V lost 4 bases, J lost 1 base, and 7 bases lay in between. This CDR3 region has 13 residues. The chain's CDR3 is CASSTTGTDTQYF. CDR3 sequence (DNA): TGTGCCAGCAGCACAACAGGCACAGATACGCAGTATTTT.

The rearrangement joins TRBV18 to TRBJ1-4, with 7 bases that match TRBD1. The CDR3 is made up of 15 amino acids. With V trimmed by 3 bases and J by 8 bases, 9 bases remained unmatched. Germline CDR1 reads KGHSH; CDR2 reads LQKENI. Written as DNA, the CDR3 is TGTGCCAGCTCACCTACAGGGGCCCGGGACGAAAAACTGTTTTTT. This translates into CASSPTGARDEKLFF.

This chain uses TRBV7-3 with TRBJ2-3; 8 bases are shared with TRBD2. The length of the CDR3 is 18 residues. V was clipped by 0 bases and J by 3 bases; unmatched bases: 11. Per the germline V gene, CDR1 is SGHTA and CDR2 is FQGTGA. The CDR3 nucleotides read TGTGCCAGCAGCTTAACGATTCGTACCGGGAGGGAGACAGATACGCAGTATTTT. Protein: CASSLTIRTGRETDTQYF.

The chain carries TRBV15 and TRBJ2-2; possible D gene TRBD1, 6 bases. The CDR3 length is 15 residues. Germline V gene sequence: CDR1 LNHNV, CDR2 YYDKDF (reference sequence). Trimming removed 4 bases from V and 1 base from J, with 10 bases in between. The CDR3 here is CATSIRTVNTGELFF. Here the CDR3 DNA reads TGTGCCACCAGCATAAGGACAGTGAACACCGGGGAGCTGTTTTTT.

The CDR3 loop is CASSSGGYYGYTF. CDR3 DNA sequence: TGTGCCAGCAGCTCTGGGGGATACTATGGCTACACCTTC. The V call is TRBV13, the J call TRBJ1-2; D is possibly TRBD1 (5 bases). The germline gives CDR1 PRHDT, CDR2 FYEKMQ (reference sequence). The CDR3 length is 13 residues. Trimming stripped 4 bases from V and 3 bases from J, with 9 bases between. The full variable domain, rest sourced from reference TRBV13 and TRBJ1-2, is AAGVIQSPRHLIKEKRETATLKCYPIPRHDTVYWYQQGPGQDPQFLISFYEKMQSDKGSIPDRFSAQQFSDYHSELNMSSLELGDSALYFCASSSGGYYGYTFGSGTRLTVV.

As to this clone: The junction departs from germline at one end; a sequencing error may be responsible. The chain links TRBV9 to TRBJ1-1; D is undetermined. This CDR3 spans 8 amino acids. The V gene's germline CDR1 is SGDLS and CDR2 YYNGEE. CDR3 nucleotides: TGTGCCAGCAGGGCAGGAGAATTT. It is translated as CASRAGEF.

V is TRBV15 and J is TRBJ2-1; no clear D gene. CDR3 size: 15 residues. Trimming took off 3 bases at V and 1 base at J, with 10 bases between the two ends. Germline CDR1 reads LNHNV; CDR2 reads YYDKDF (reference sequence). CDR3 sequence reads: CATSSGVGSYNEQFF. CDR3 sequence (DNA): TGTGCCACCAGCAGTGGAGTAGGGTCCTACAATGAGCAGTTCTTC.

The rearrangement links TRBV7-6 to TRBJ2-7; D might be TRBD1 or TRBD2, each matching 6 bases. The germline CDR1 and CDR2 sequences are SGHVS and FNYEAQ. The CDR3 covers 17 residues. V was trimmed by 5 bases and J by 6 bases, leaving 26 bases between them. CDR3 amino acids: CASSRRPSGASSGEQYF. The CDR3 DNA is TGTGCCAGCAGCCGCCGCCCTTCGGGGGCAAGTTCCGGCGAGCAGTACTTC.

A single count supports this clone. The CDR3 DNA follows: TGTGCCAGCAGCCCCCCTCTTGGGATTGGAAACATTCAGTACTTC. As protein: CASSPPLGIGNIQYF. J is TRBJ2-4 and V is TRBV7-9; D gene ambiguous. The CDR3 contains 15 residues. V was clipped by 5 bases and J by 6 bases, with 17 bases between them. Germline-derived CDR1 and CDR2 are SEHNR and FQNEAQ (reference sequence).

V and J are TRBV24-1 and TRBJ2-3, with D unresolved. This CDR3 contains 16 residues. Trimming cost V 0 bases and J 2 bases, with 11 bases left between them. Germline V gene sequence: CDR1 KGHDR, CDR2 SFDVKD. CDR3 DNA: TGTGCCACCAGTGATTTGAGGGCAGGACCCACAGATACGCAGTATTTT. As protein: CATSDLRAGPTDTQYF.

A single count supports this clone. J is TRBJ2-3 and V is TRBV3-1 (or the pseudogene TRBV3-2); 11 positions match TRBD2. Losses at the gene ends were 4 bases for V and 0 bases for J; bases not matched to a gene: 3. The CDR3 has 16 residues. Looked up from germline, CDR1 is LGHDT and CDR2 is YNNKEL (reference sequence). The CDR3 sequence: CASSLRTSGSTDTQYF. The CDR3 DNA follows: TGTGCCAGCAGCCTACGGACTAGCGGGAGCACAGATACGCAGTATTTT.

The chain has TRBV5-4 and TRBJ2-7, with D maybe TRBD2 (5 bases). CDR3 length: 14 residues. The V end was cut by 1 base, the J end by 0 bases, with 8 bases between. Germline CDR1 reads SGHNT; CDR2 reads YYREEE (reference sequence). This CDR3 is CASSLSGGSYEQYF. In nucleotides, the CDR3 is TGTGCCAGCAGCTTGAGCGGAGGCTCCTACGAGCAGTACTTC.